This TCR beta chain was retrieved from a study of shared clonotypes between healthy human individuals (dated by TCRdb to about 2020). For the study in its entirety: Three men and a couple of women, aged 18 to 49 years, made up the cohort. To estimate repertoire size and how much clonotype sharing occurs between individuals, the study deeply sequenced the blood TCR repertoires of several healthy adults. Libraries were prepared and TCR repertoires were sequenced by different laboratories using diverse techniques, in order to increase sequencing depth and limit assay-specific biases. Each donor's leukapheresis produced roughly between roughly 0.85 and 9.5 billion PBMCs.

TCR CDR3 regions were amplified from genomic DNA by multiplex PCR using the deep immunoSEQ assay. Extracted genomic DNA from each cell subset was spread evenly across all wells of several immunoSEQ 96-well plates, with each plate serving as a replicate. Each replicate PCR for unsorted PBMC received 300 to 350 ng genomic DNA, equal to about 30,000 T cell genomes. Genomic DNA from unsorted PBMC was sequenced over ten immunoSEQ deep assay plates. Purified libraries were measured with a Qubit 3.0 fluorometer, size-checked on a Bioanalyzer 2100, and measured again with the KAPA Library Quantification kit. Every immunoSEQ 96-well plate was sequenced on a separate single-read 150-cycle Illumina NextSeq 550 flow cell. As for the authors' bioinformatics: Because only junctional sequences without quality scores were contained in the immunoSEQ output, filtering matching that applied to full-length reads could not be performed. Sequences were annotated with PyIR, a Python wrapper for IgBLAST v1.9, using IMGT germline references to assign V/J genes and CDR3. Reads with weak V/J assignments (E-value above 1e-6), missing CDR3, stop codons, out-of-frame junctions, or ambiguous translated residues were removed. V3J clonotypes were defined as sequences sharing the same inferred V gene, J gene, and CDR3 amino acid sequence. Percentage overlap between repertoires was computed as shared unique clonotypes divided by the size of the smaller repertoire. Repertoire richness was assessed with RTK rarefaction, the Chao1 estimator, and Recon v2.1 estimates of unobserved clonotypes. The table comes from immuneACCESS by way of TCRdb, which keeps in-frame sequences with V and J called. Part of the clones is missing from these tables; in studies checked, under half for an unresolved V gene and the rest for unknown reasons. The V and J calls and clone size are taken from that table; D and trimming were inferred from the DNA. The sample table contains 400,000 to 600,000 clones; only one count was recorded for roughly 85% of them. The top ten hold under 15% of the sample.

Summary of the overall study and its limitations: Sampling was restricted to blood, and TCR repertoires in tissue are likely to differ from TCR repertoires in blood. Pairwise subsampling led to the expectation that sequencing depth would affect the degree of clonotype sharing among donors. Because the study included only a small number of donors, the genetic and exposure-history diversity represented was limited.

CDR1 and CDR2, looked up from the germline V gene, are SGHRS and YFSETQ. From cysteine to phenylalanine, the CDR3 is 20 amino acids long. The entry retains the CDR3 DNA only, 60 bases that are in frame from base 1. V ends up 2 bases short and J 4 bases short, with an unmatched junction base count of 21. Healthy HIV-negative adults with no recently reported acute infections or vaccinations were included as donors. Every donor was a Caucasian adult living in Nashville, Tennessee, USA. For unsorted samples, some 90 million PBMCs were counted and genomic DNA was extracted with the QIAamp DNA Blood Mini kit. Blood was collected by leukapheresis, and PBMCs were isolated by Ficoll-Histopaque density gradient centrifugation and then cryopreserved in liquid nitrogen vapor phase. In regard to this clone: Its cognate antigen has yet to be identified. Base-call qualities are not available, and no considerably larger clone is one nucleotide away.

This TCR came from a woman aged 40 to 49 in good health. Some clones in this sample may be carry-over from other donors' samples. Rearrangement joined TRBV5-1 to TRBJ2-5; the central 9 bases match TRBD2. What was sequenced was PBMCs. The sequenced DNA is TGCGCCAGCAGCTTTAATTACCGGGGCGGGAGGGCCCCTCAAGGAGAGACCCAGTACTTC. The resulting protein is CASSFNYRGGRAPQGETQYF.